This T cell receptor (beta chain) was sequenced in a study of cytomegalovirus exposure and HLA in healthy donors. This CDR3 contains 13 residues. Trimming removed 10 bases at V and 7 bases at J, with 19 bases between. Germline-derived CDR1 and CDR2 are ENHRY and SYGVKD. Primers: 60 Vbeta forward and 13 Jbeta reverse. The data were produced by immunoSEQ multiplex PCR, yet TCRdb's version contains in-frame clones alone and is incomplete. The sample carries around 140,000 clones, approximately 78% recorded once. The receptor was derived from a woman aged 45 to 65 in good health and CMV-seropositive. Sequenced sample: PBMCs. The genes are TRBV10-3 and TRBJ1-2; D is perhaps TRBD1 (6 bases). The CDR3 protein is CATRDTQGSGYTF. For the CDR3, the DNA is TGTGCCACCCGGGACACCCAGGGAAGTGGCTACACCTTC.